This TCR beta chain stems from a study of control samples from healthy donors and cancer patients. Some clones are missing from TCRdb's copy, which holds only in-frame ones; the method was immunoSEQ multiplex PCR. The sample lists around 200,000 clones; over 90% were seen once. V was shortened by 0 bases and J by 8 bases, with 13 bases between the two germline ends. Germline CDR1 and CDR2: LNHNV and YYDKDF (reference sequence). The CDR3 is 15 residues long. The gene calls are TRBV15 and TRBJ1-4; D might be TRBD1 (6 bases). This clonotype was sampled from a man aged 50 or older in good health. Sequenced material: blood. The DNA for the CDR3 is TGTGCCACCAGCAGAGATGGGGCAGGGGTCGAAAAACTGTTTTTT. Encoded protein: CATSRDGAGVEKLFF.